The sequence of this T cell receptor beta chain was determined in a study of regulatory T cells in long-lasting Graves disease (dated by TCRdb to the early 2020s). Background for the entire study: To count as having persistent Graves' disease, a patient had to have received antithyroid drug treatment for over 5 years with TSH receptor autoantibodies remaining persistently positive. Antithyroid drugs had been taken for about 10.3 years on average by persistent Graves' disease patients in the clinical cohort. The study took place in China and was registered as a clinical trial. Patients with persistent Graves' disease were compared with patients with newly diagnosed Graves' disease using TCR sequencing and RNA sequencing of peripheral blood. A total of around 35 samples were covered by TCR sequencing, comprising roughly 13 persistent and roughly 20 newly diagnosed Graves' disease patients.

This clonotype was counted between two and nine times. Which antigen it targets is not known. Base quality data are lacking; no much larger clone is found one base away. The sample's time point label, decoded: persistent/refractory GD, antithyroid drugs over 5 years with positive TRAb. For both TCR sequencing and RNA sequencing, RNA was extracted from PBMCs using TRIzol. Graves' disease was diagnosed according to American Thyroid Association guidelines. Recruitment of patients was carried out at an endocrinology department in Xi'an, China. From each patient, around 9 milliliters of peripheral blood was collected into an EDTA anticoagulant tube. PBMCs were isolated by Ficoll Paque Plus density gradient separation without further T cell sorting. An Agilent 2100 Bioanalyzer and agarose gel were used to check RNA quality, while a NanoDrop 2000 measured RNA concentration. As encoded in the germline V gene (reference sequence), CDR1 is LNHDA while CDR2 is SQIVND. Unmatched junction bases come to 16, with V trimmed by 9 bases and J by 2 bases. Spanning cysteine to phenylalanine, the CDR3 consists of 17 amino acids. Solely the CDR3 DNA is kept, with 51 bases framed from the first base.

General findings and caveats noted by the study authors: Only the TCR beta chain was sequenced and analyzed. Compared with newly diagnosed patients, persistent Graves' disease patients had lower TCR Shannon entropy and fewer highly expanded clones, which suggests clonal expansion. More public clonotypes were shared among persistent patients (around 2,600) than among newly diagnosed patients (966). Persistent disease showed preferential use of TRBV28, TRBJ1-2 and TRBJ2-5, whereas newly diagnosed disease favored TRBV20-1 and TRBJ2-1. As a limitation, the authors acknowledged that the small sample size may reduce accuracy. Peripheral blood alone was examined, since thyroid tissue, which constituted the primary lesion, could not be accessed.

The method was multiplex PCR. TCRdb lists the instrument as Illumina HiSeq 4000. To build TCR beta libraries, CDR3 regions were amplified by Arm-PCR using iRepertoire HTBI primers. Before sequencing, the PCR products underwent gel purification. The source study handled its data this way. Gene usage analysis of CDR3 amino acid clonotypes used the approximately 62 TRBV and 14 to 15 TRBJ segments found across samples. COPE and FqMerger were used to merge the filtered high-quality paired reads into contigs. BLAST was used to align contigs to the IMGT TRBV, TRBD and TRBJ reference genes, and CDR3 was defined following IMGT. Any clonotype with a frequency above 0.1% was classified as a highly expanded clone. Repertoire diversity was measured by Shannon entropy, and V-J evenness by the Gini coefficient. Clonotypes shared by more than one individual were considered public. TCRdb reworked the public reads: Q25 trimming with fastp, MiXCR clone assembly, productive beta chains retained. For every CDR3 protein sequence, its rows merge into one entry that carries the most common genes and DNA. The V and J calls and clone size come from TCRdb's table, not from the authors' own analysis. In this sample the table shows about 310,000 distinct CDR3 sequences, approximately 20% of which occur a single time. The leading ten clones occupy just over 55% of the sample.

This TCR was recovered from a female donor with Graves disease. The receptor chain draws on TRBV19 and TRBJ1-5; 7 junctional bases match TRBD1. The source was peripheral blood mononuclear cells (PBMCs), collected when the disease was refractory, from a patient treated with antithyroid drugs. The nucleotides are TGTGCCAGCCGAACACCCAGGACAGGTCAAGGCAATCAGCCCCAGCATTTT. The resulting protein is CASRTPRTGQGNQPQHF.